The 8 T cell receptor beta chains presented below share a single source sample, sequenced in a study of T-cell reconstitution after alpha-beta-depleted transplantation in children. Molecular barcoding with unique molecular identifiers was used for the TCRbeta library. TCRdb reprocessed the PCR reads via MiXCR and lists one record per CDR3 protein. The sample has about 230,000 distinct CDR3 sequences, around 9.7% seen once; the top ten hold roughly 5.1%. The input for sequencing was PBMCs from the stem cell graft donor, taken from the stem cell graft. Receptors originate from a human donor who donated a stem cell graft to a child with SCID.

As DNA, the CDR3 is TGTGCCAGCAGCTTAGATTTTATCGGGGGCGCCCCGGAGACCCAGTACTTC. Translation: CASSLDFIGGAPETQYF. The chain links TRBV11-2 to TRBJ2-5; tentatively, D is TRBD1 or TRBD2 (6 bases each). V was cut by 0 bases and J by 5 bases, with 19 bases left in between. The V gene's germline CDR1 is SGHAT and CDR2 FQNNGV. The CDR3 sequence is 17 residues long. Full variable domain (remainder filled in from reference TRBV11-2 and TRBJ2-5): EAGVAQSPRYKIIEKRQSVAFWCNPISGHATLYWYQQILGQGPKLLIQFQNNGVVDDSQLPKDRFSAERLKGVDSTLKIQPAKLEDSAVYLCASSLDFIGGAPETQYFGPGTRLLVL.

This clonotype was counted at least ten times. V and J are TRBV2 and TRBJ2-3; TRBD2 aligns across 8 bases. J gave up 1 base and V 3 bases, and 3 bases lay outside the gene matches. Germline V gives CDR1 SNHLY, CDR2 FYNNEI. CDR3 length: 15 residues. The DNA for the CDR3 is TGTGCCAGCAGTGACCTAGCGGGTCGCACAGATACGCAGTATTTT. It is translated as CASSDLAGRTDTQYF. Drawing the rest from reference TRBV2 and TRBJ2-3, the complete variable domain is EPEVTQTPSHQVTQMGQEVILRCVPISNHLYFYWYRQILGQKVEFLVSFYNNEISEKSEIFDDQFSVERPDGSNFTLKIRSTKLEDSAMYFCASSDLAGRTDTQYFGPGTRLTVL.

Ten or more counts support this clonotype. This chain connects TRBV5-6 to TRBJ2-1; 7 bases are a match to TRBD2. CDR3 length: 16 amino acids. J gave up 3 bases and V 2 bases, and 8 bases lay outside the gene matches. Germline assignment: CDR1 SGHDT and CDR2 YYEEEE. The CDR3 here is CASSFGGTGVYNEQFF. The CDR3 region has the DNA TGTGCCAGCAGCTTCGGGGGGACCGGGGTCTACAATGAGCAGTTCTTC.

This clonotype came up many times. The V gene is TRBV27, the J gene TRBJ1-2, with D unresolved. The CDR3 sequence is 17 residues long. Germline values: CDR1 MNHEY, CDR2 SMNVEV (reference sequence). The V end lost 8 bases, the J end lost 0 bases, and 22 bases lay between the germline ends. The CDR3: CASGSGSPHLTNYGYTF. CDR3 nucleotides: TGTGCCAGCGGGTCGGGGTCACCCCACCTCACTAACTATGGCTACACCTTC.

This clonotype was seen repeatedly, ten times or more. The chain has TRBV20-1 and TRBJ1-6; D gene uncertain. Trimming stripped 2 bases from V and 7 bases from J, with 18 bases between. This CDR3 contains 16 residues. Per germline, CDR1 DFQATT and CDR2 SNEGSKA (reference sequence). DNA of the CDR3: TGCAGTGCTAGACCCCCAAAGTTGGCGTGGAATTCACCCCTCCACTTT. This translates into CSARPPKLAWNSPLHF.

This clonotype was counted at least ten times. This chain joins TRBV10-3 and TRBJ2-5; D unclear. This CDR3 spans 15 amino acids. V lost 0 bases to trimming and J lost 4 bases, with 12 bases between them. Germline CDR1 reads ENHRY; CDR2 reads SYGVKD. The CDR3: CAISESSKGLETQYF. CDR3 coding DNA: TGTGCCATCAGTGAGTCGAGCAAGGGATTAGAGACCCAGTACTTC.

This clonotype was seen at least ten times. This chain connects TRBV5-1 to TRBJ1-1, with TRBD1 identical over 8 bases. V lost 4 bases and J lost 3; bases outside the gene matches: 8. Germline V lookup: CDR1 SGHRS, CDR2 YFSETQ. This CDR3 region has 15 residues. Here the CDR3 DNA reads TGCGCCAGCAGCCCAAGGACAGGGACGGACACTGAAGCTTTCTTT. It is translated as CASSPRTGTDTEAFF.

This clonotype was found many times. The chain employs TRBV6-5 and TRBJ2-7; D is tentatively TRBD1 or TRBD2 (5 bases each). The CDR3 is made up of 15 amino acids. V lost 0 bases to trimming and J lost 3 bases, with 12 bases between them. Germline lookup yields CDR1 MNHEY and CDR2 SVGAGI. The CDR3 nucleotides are TGTGCCAGCAGTTACTCGGGGACGGAACACTACGAGCAGTACTTC. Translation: CASSYSGTEHYEQYF.